Listed here are 25 T cell receptor beta chains from one sample, sequenced in a study of T cell repertoires in cytomegalovirus infection. Their antigen targets remain unknown. TCRdb re-called the reads with MiXCR, one entry per CDR3 protein. This sample carries some 900,000 distinct CDR3 sequences, about 30% of them seen once, and the ten largest clones take around 12%. The material sequenced was cultured CD8+ T cells from PBMCs, taken from culture after CMV antigen stimulation. The source of these receptors is a human donor in good health (CMV status not recorded). Some clones in this sample may be carry-over from other donors' samples.

CDR3 protein: CASSSFDREDTGELFF. The CDR3 bases are TGTGCCAGCAGCTCCTTCGACAGAGAAGACACCGGGGAGCTGTTTTTT. This sequence joins TRBV7-3 and TRBJ2-2, with D possibly matching TRBD1 (5 bases). Germline V gene sequence: CDR1 SGHTA, CDR2 FQGTGA. There are 16 residues in the CDR3. Trimming took 4 bases from V and 3 from J, leaving 15 bases between them.

This clonotype has only a few counts. The chain employs TRBV14 and TRBJ1-2; TRBD1 matches at 10 bases. Trimming removed 11 bases from V and 3 bases from J; junction bases left unmatched: 6. Looked up from germline, CDR1 is SGHDN and CDR2 is FVKESK. CDR3 length: 13 residues. CDR3 nucleotides: TGTGCCGTTCGGACAGGGGGTGACTATGGCTACACCTTC. As protein: CAVRTGGDYGYTF.

The V call is TRBV4-1, the J call TRBJ1-2, with TRBD1 matching over 8 bases. V trimming: 2 bases; J trimming: 8 bases; junction bases outside the gene matches: 7. The CDR3 totals 14 residues. Germline-derived CDR1 and CDR2 are MGHRA and YSYEKL. The CDR3 sequence is CASSQSNRGFGYTF. The CDR3 DNA reads as TGCGCCAGCAGCCAAAGTAACAGGGGGTTCGGCTACACCTTC.

This clonotype has a count of ten or more. This chain joins TRBV7-8 and TRBJ2-7, with 12 bases fitting TRBD1. With V trimmed by 6 bases and J by 6 bases, 6 bases remained unmatched. The CDR3 runs to 14 residues. The V gene's germline CDR1 is SGHVS and CDR2 FQNEAQ. CDR3 DNA sequence: TGTGCCAGCAGAACCGGGACAGGGGGCTCCGAGCAGTACTTC. Its protein is CASRTGTGGSEQYF.

This clonotype occurred a few times. This chain joins TRBV5-6 and TRBJ1-1; no clear D gene. This CDR3 region has 14 residues. V shed 4 bases and J shed 1 base, with 11 bases lying between them. Germline values: CDR1 SGHDT, CDR2 YYEEEE. This CDR3 is CASSAAGKNTEAFF. The CDR3 region has the DNA TGTGCCAGCAGCGCGGCCGGGAAGAACACTGAAGCTTTCTTT.

This sequence joins TRBV5-6 and TRBJ2-7, with 9 bases fitting TRBD2. Germline CDR1 and CDR2: SGHDT and YYEEEE. CDR3 length: 16 residues. Losses at the gene ends were 0 bases for V and 3 bases for J; bases not matched to a gene: 7. CDR3 DNA: TGTGCCAGCAGCTTGGGCCGAGCGGGGGGAAGCTACGAGCAGTACGTC. Its protein product is CASSLGRAGGSYEQYV.

The chain joins TRBV28 to TRBJ2-1, with D unclear. The germline V gene has CDR1 MDHEN and CDR2 SYDVKM. The V end was cut by 6 bases, the J end by 8 bases, with 11 bases between. The CDR3 contains 12 residues. The CDR3 protein is CASRGVPDEQFF. The DNA for the CDR3 is TGTGCCAGCAGGGGTGTCCCAGATGAGCAGTTCTTC.

The chain joins TRBV24-1 to TRBJ1-2, with 7 bases aligning to TRBD1. The CDR3 length is 14 residues. The V segment lost 3 bases and the J segment 2 bases; nucleotides outside the gene matches: 2. CDR1 KGHDR and CDR2 SFDVKD come from the germline V gene. The CDR3 nucleotides read TGTGCCACCAGTGATCTGACAGGGAACTATGGCTACACCTTC. This translates into CATSDLTGNYGYTF.

The chain is built from TRBV7-6 and TRBJ2-3; 7 positions agree with TRBD1. With 4 bases clipped from V and 0 bases from J, the junction kept 4 bases outside the gene matches. The germline gives CDR1 SGHVS, CDR2 FNYEAQ. The CDR3 extends over 15 amino acids. In DNA form, the CDR3 reads TGTGCCAGCAGCTCCCGACAGGGTAGCACAGATACGCAGTATTTT. Its protein product is CASSSRQGSTDTQYF.

This clonotype was seen a single time. The chain is built from TRBV6-4 and TRBJ2-1, with D possibly being TRBD2 (6 bases). Trimming cost V 0 bases and J 7 bases, with 16 bases left between them. The V gene's germline CDR1 is MRHNA and CDR2 SNTAGT. There are 16 residues in the CDR3. CDR3 in amino acids: CASSDSIGSPRNEQFF. The DNA of the CDR3 is TGTGCCAGCAGTGACTCGATCGGGAGCCCCAGGAATGAGCAGTTCTTC.

This clonotype was detected ten times or more. The CDR3 region is CASSLFGSGNTIYF. The CDR3 DNA follows: TGTGCCAGTAGTCTCTTTGGCAGCGGAAACACCATATATTTT. The chain links TRBV19 to TRBJ1-3, with D unresolved. The CDR3 runs to 14 residues. V gave up 5 bases and J gave up 4 bases, with 12 bases separating them. CDR1 is LNHDA and CDR2 is SQIVND in the germline V gene (reference sequence).

V and J are TRBV4-3 and TRBJ1-1; D unclear. The V and J ends lost 2 bases and 4 bases respectively, with 14 bases between them. This CDR3 is built from 15 residues. In germline, CDR1 is LGHNA, CDR2 YSLEER. CDR3 loop: CASSQSIRRGTEAFF. The CDR3 bases are TGCGCCAGCAGCCAAAGCATCCGGCGAGGCACTGAAGCTTTCTTT.

The rearrangement joins TRBV12-3 or TRBV12-4 to TRBJ2-7; D unresolved. Trimming pared 6 bases from V and 3 bases from J, leaving 12 bases between. CDR3 length equals 13 residues. The CDR3 sequence: CASSTTDFYEQYF. CDR3 in DNA: TGTGCCAGCAGCACTACAGATTTCTACGAGCAGTACTTC.

This chain joins TRBV2 and TRBJ1-1, with D possibly being TRBD1 (5 bases). Trimming took off 10 bases at V and 9 bases at J, with 12 bases between the two ends. The CDR3 has 10 amino acids. Germline values: CDR1 SNHLY, CDR2 FYNNEI. CDR3 DNA: TGTGCCACCGGGGGTCCACAAGCTTTCTTT. Amino acid sequence: CATGGPQAFF.

Only a few counts were recorded for this clonotype. V gene TRBV7-9 combines with J gene TRBJ2-3, with TRBD2 matching 10 bases. Germline CDR1 reads SEHNR; CDR2 reads FQNEAQ (reference sequence). V was pared by 4 bases and J by 3 bases, with 7 bases of the junction left unmatched. The length of the CDR3 is 16 residues. CDR3 loop: CASSSPSGGETDTQYF. The CDR3 nucleotides read TGTGCCAGCAGCTCTCCTAGCGGGGGAGAGACAGATACGCAGTATTTT.

V usage is TRBV27 and J usage is TRBJ1-6; D not certain. Germline V gene sequence: CDR1 MNHEY, CDR2 SMNVEV (reference sequence). V lost 5 bases and J 1 base, leaving 9 bases between the germline ends. This CDR3 comprises 15 residues. The CDR3 coding sequence is TGTGCCAGCAGTCGGCCCCAATCCTATAATTCACCCCTCCACTTT. Translating gives CASSRPQSYNSPLHF.

The chain combines TRBV9 with TRBJ2-1; a weak D match, TRBD2 (6 bases). Between the trimmed V and J ends, which lost 0 bases and 5 bases, there was a span of 21 bases. The CDR3 totals 18 residues. Per the germline V gene, CDR1 is SGDLS and CDR2 is YYNGEE. The CDR3: CASSVVLRRDSGDNEQFF. CDR3 DNA: TGTGCCAGCAGCGTAGTTCTGAGGAGGGACTCAGGAGACAATGAGCAGTTCTTC.

This clonotype was recorded many times. The chain carries TRBV9 and TRBJ2-3, with D tentatively TRBD2 (5 bases). Germline lookup yields CDR1 SGDLS and CDR2 YYNGEE. Trimming pared 3 bases from V and 0 bases from J, leaving 11 bases between. There are 15 residues in the CDR3. CDR3 sequence reads: CASSAEGSSTDTQYF. The CDR3 nucleotides read TGTGCCAGCAGCGCCGAGGGCAGTAGCACAGATACGCAGTATTTT.

This rearrangement joins TRBV19 to TRBJ2-4; TRBD1 agrees at 8 bases. With 3 bases clipped from V and 0 bases from J, the junction kept 25 bases outside the gene matches. The CDR3 contains 23 residues. Germline loops: CDR1 LNHDA, CDR2 SQIVND (reference sequence). The CDR3 reads CASSIGRDRRLTAGGIAKNIQYF. In nucleotides, the CDR3 is TGTGCCAGTAGTATTGGCCGGGACAGGAGGCTTACCGCCGGTGGAATAGCCAAAAACATTCAGTACTTC.

The rearrangement joins TRBV28 to TRBJ2-2; a weak D match, TRBD1 (5 bases). The germline V and J ends were trimmed by 5 bases and 4 bases, with 11 bases remaining between them. Per the germline V gene, CDR1 is MDHEN and CDR2 is SYDVKM. This CDR3 comprises 14 residues. In DNA, the CDR3 is TGTGCCAGCAGTATAAACCAGGGCACCGGGGAGCTGTTTTTT. Its translation: CASSINQGTGELFF.

This clonotype appeared a few times. This chain links TRBV4-1 with TRBJ2-7; TRBD1 matches at 7 bases. Germline lookup yields CDR1 MGHRA and CDR2 YSYEKL. The CDR3 spans 14 residues. The junction had 6 bases not matched to a gene; V was cut back by 4 bases and J by 3 bases. The CDR3 sequence: CASSPGQASYEQYF. The CDR3, as DNA: TGCGCCAGCAGCCCCGGACAGGCCAGCTACGAGCAGTACTTC.

This clonotype has only a few counts. The rearrangement uses TRBV7-6 and TRBJ2-5; 7 bases are shared with TRBD2. The CDR3 length is 20 residues. Germline CDR1 and CDR2: SGHVS and FNYEAQ. V shed 4 bases, J shed 0 bases, and the junction held 20 bases outside the gene matches. CDR3 in amino acids: CASSSNLLGLGTTHQETQYF. In nucleotides, the CDR3 is TGTGCCAGCAGCTCCAATCTTCTGGGCCTAGGGACTACCCACCAAGAGACCCAGTACTTC.

J is TRBJ1-1 and V is TRBV28; D gene ambiguous. Per germline, CDR1 MDHEN and CDR2 SYDVKM. The CDR3 is made up of 12 amino acids. V shed 5 bases and J shed 7 bases, with 11 bases lying between them. In DNA form, the CDR3 reads TGTGCCAGCAGTCCCCCAAGGGTTGAAGCTTTCTTT. It codes for CASSPPRVEAFF.

This clonotype was picked up one time. J is TRBJ2-5 and V is TRBV19; tentative D call: TRBD2 (5 bases). Germline CDR1 reads LNHDA; CDR2 reads SQIVND (reference sequence). This CDR3 has 13 residues. V lost 3 bases and J 4 bases, leaving 9 bases between the germline ends. CDR3 sequence reads: CASSIRTVETQYF. The CDR3 coding sequence is TGTGCCAGTAGTATTAGGACTGTAGAGACCCAGTACTTC.

This clonotype came up a few times. The chain uses TRBV7-6 and TRBJ1-5; 7 nucleotides align to TRBD1. Germline V lookup: CDR1 SGHVS, CDR2 FNYEAQ. The CDR3 loop spans 14 amino acids. V gave up 4 bases and J gave up 9 bases; unmatched junction bases: 9. The CDR3: CASSSWTGEGPQHF. In nucleotides, the CDR3 is TGTGCCAGCAGCTCGTGGACAGGTGAAGGGCCCCAGCATTTT.